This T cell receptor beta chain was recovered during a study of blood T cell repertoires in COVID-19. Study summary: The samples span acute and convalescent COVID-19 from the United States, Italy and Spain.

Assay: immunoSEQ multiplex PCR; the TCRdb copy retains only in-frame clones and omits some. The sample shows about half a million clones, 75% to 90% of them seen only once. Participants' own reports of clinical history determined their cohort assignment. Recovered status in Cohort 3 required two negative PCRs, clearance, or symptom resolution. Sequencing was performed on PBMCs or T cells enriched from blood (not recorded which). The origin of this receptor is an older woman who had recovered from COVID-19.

The CDR3 DNA is TGTGCCAGCACCGGGACTAGAGGCTACGAGCAGTACTTC. It yields the protein CASTGTRGYEQYF. This sequence joins TRBV25-1 and TRBJ2-7, with 8 bases fitting TRBD2. CDR1 and CDR2 (germline): MGHDK, SYGVNS. The CDR3 is 13 residues long. Trimming took 7 bases from V and 3 from J; bases not matched to a gene: 5.